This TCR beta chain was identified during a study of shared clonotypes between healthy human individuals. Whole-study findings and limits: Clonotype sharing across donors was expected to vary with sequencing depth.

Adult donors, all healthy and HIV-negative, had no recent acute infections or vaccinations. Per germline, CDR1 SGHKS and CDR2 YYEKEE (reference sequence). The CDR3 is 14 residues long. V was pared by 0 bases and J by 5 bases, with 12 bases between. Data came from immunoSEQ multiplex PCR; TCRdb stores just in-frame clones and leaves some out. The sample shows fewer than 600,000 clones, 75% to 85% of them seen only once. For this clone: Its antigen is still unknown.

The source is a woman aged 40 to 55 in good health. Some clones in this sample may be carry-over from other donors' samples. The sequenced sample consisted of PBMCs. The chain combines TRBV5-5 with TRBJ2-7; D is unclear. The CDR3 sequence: CASSLDRMRHEQYF. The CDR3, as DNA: TGTGCCAGCAGCTTGGATAGGATGCGCCACGAGCAGTACTTC.